The next 20 T cell receptor beta chains were all read from a single sample in a study of vaccination and CD4 T cells after COVID-19 (dated by TCRdb to the early 2020s). For these receptors, no antigen is known. The method behind the library was PCR. TCRdb lists the instrument as Illumina iSeq 100. DNA from cultured CD4+ T cells was subjected to TCR sequencing with the Oncomine TCR Beta short-read assay at the Johns Hopkins FTIC core. TCRdb's own reprocessing of the public reads used fastp at Q25 and MiXCR and kept productive beta chains. CDR3 protein duplicates are merged, each entry listing the most common genes and DNA. A total of about 9,000 distinct CDR3 sequences appear in this sample, 55% of them only once. About 7.6% of the sample lies in the top ten. Reading the label with the study, this specimen's treatment or condition is: roughly 10-day PBMC culture with coronavirus spike peptide pools or control peptides (ViraFEST assay).

Sequenced: CD4+ T cells from blood, cultured in vitro. These receptors all stem from a human donor who had recovered from COVID-19.

The chain couples TRBV27 to TRBJ2-4, with 7 positions matching TRBD1. The CDR3 runs to 15 residues. Germline V gene data show CDR1 as MNHEY and CDR2 as SMNVEV (reference sequence). V lost 4 bases and J lost 2; bases outside the gene matches: 5. This chain's CDR3 is CASSSQGPSKNIQYF. For the CDR3, the DNA is TGTGCCAGCAGTTCACAGGGGCCGTCCAAAAACATTCAGTACTTC.

The genes are TRBV20-1 and TRBJ1-2; D remains ambiguous. Germline assignment: CDR1 DFQATT and CDR2 SNEGSKA (reference sequence). The CDR3 consists of 15 residues. The V end was cut by 0 bases, the J end by 5 bases, with 16 bases between. The CDR3 loop is CSAREEGRVGYGYTF. The CDR3 DNA reads TGCAGTGCTAGAGAGGAAGGGAGGGTTGGGTATGGCTACACCTTC.

In this sample, this clonotype turned up a few times. As DNA, the CDR3 is TGTGCCAGTGGAAACCGGGAAGTCAATCAGCCCCAGCATTTT. Encoded protein: CASGNREVNQPQHF. V usage is TRBV19 and J usage is TRBJ1-5; D gene uncertain. Germline V gene sequence: CDR1 LNHDA, CDR2 SQIVND (reference sequence). The CDR3 totals 14 residues. Deletions cut 8 bases from V and 3 bases from J, with 14 bases between.

The chain has TRBV5-1 and TRBJ2-5; 7 bases are a match to TRBD1. The CDR3 is made up of 15 amino acids. V was pared by 2 bases and J by 0 bases, with 4 bases of the junction left unmatched. The germline V gene has CDR1 SGHRS and CDR2 YFSETQ. CDR3 in DNA: TGCGCCAGCAGCTTAAATACAGGGGACCAAGAGACCCAGTACTTC. Its translation is CASSLNTGDQETQYF.

The count of this clonotype is one. The rearrangement uses TRBV20-1 and TRBJ2-1; TRBD2 matches 9 bases. Germline CDR1 DFQATT, CDR2 SNEGSKA (reference sequence). This CDR3 has 15 residues. V gave up 3 bases and J gave up 5 bases; unmatched junction bases: 8. The CDR3 DNA reads TGCAGTGCTAGCGGAGGTCTAGCGGGGAACAATGAGCAGTTCTTC. This gives the protein CSASGGLAGNNEQFF.

This clonotype was detected once. The chain has TRBV6-4 and TRBJ2-2; D remains ambiguous. The germline gives CDR1 MRHNA, CDR2 SNTAGT. V lost 6 bases and J lost 4, with 12 bases in between. The length of the CDR3 is 14 residues. The CDR3 coding sequence is TGTGCCAGCAGCTACGGCCTGGGCACCGGGGAGCTGTTTTTT. Residues: CASSYGLGTGELFF.

In this sample, this clonotype turned up a few times. CDR3 bases: TGTGCCACCAGTGACCCCCGGATGTCTGAGGATGGCTACACCTTC. Translation: CATSDPRMSEDGYTF. This chain joins TRBV24-1 and TRBJ1-2; unclear D gene. The CDR3 has 15 amino acids. V was pared by 4 bases and J by 6 bases, with 17 bases between. Germline values: CDR1 KGHDR, CDR2 SFDVKD.

The chain carries TRBV20-1 and TRBJ1-5, with 9 positions matching TRBD1. This CDR3 spans 18 amino acids. J was trimmed by 2 bases and V by 0 bases; bases with no gene match: 11. CDR1 is DFQATT, CDR2 SNEGSKA, per germline (reference sequence). The CDR3 is CSARDGRTGVQGNQPQHF. The CDR3 nucleotides read TGCAGTGCTAGAGATGGCCGGACAGGGGTCCAAGGCAATCAGCCCCAGCATTTT.

The chain combines TRBV2 with TRBJ1-2, with D unclear. The V and J ends lost 2 bases and 6 bases respectively, with 13 bases between them. CDR1 and CDR2 (germline): SNHLY, FYNNEI. This CDR3 has 14 amino acids. Here the CDR3 DNA reads TGTGCCAGCAGTGAATCGGGGAGCGTCCATGGCTACACCTTC. Protein product: CASSESGSVHGYTF. The full variable domain, with the rest looked up from reference TRBV2 and TRBJ1-2, is EPEVTQTPSHQVTQMGQEVILRCVPISNHLYFYWYRQILGQKVEFLVSFYNNEISEKSEIFDDQFSVERPDGSNFTLKIRSTKLEDSAMYFCASSESGSVHGYTFGSGTRLTVV.

In its sample, this clonotype is large. V usage is TRBV7-2 and J usage is TRBJ1-2; 8 bases match TRBD1. Germline values: CDR1 SGHTA, CDR2 FQGNSA. Germline trimming cut 8 bases from V and 9 bases from J; bases unmatched to any gene: 11. The CDR3 is 13 residues long. The CDR3 nucleotides are TGTGCCAGCGGGATCCGGGACAGGAGGAGCTACACCTTC. Translated: CASGIRDRRSYTF.

The V gene is TRBV11-2, the J gene TRBJ1-4, with D maybe TRBD1 (6 bases). Trimming shortened V by 5 bases and J by 7 bases, and 20 bases separated the two germline ends. Looked up from germline, CDR1 is SGHAT and CDR2 is FQNNGV. The CDR3 has 16 amino acids. The CDR3 DNA sequence: TGTGCCAGCAGCCCGATGACAGGTTATCGGAGTGAAAAACTGTTTTTT. As protein: CASSPMTGYRSEKLFF.

There are a few counts of this clonotype. The chain uses TRBV21-1 and TRBJ1-5; TRBD1, the table's D call, was not compared with the DNA. TRBV21-1 is a pseudogene locus. The CDR3 covers 15 residues. CDR3 bases: TGTGCCAGCAGCAGGGACAGTCATAGCAATCAGCCCCAGCATTTT. As protein: CASSRDSHSNQPQHF.

This rearrangement joins TRBV20-1 to TRBJ1-2; D not certain. V lost 4 bases, J lost 7 bases, and 16 bases lay in between. The CDR3 sequence is 13 residues long. Per the germline V gene, CDR1 is DFQATT and CDR2 is SNEGSKA (reference sequence). The CDR3 protein is CSAKSGGNGGYTF. Written as DNA, the CDR3 is TGCAGTGCTAAGTCTGGAGGGAATGGTGGCTACACCTTC.

The chain uses TRBV10-2 and TRBJ1-5; D possibly corresponds to TRBD1 (6 bases). CDR1 is WSHSY and CDR2 is SAAADI in the germline V gene. Deletions cut 6 bases from V and 1 base from J, with 13 bases between. This CDR3 comprises 15 residues. The CDR3 sequence is CASSFSGASNQPQHF. The CDR3 DNA is TGCGCCAGCAGCTTCTCGGGGGCCAGCAATCAGCCCCAGCATTTT.

Judged by abundance, this clonotype is large. V gene TRBV12-3 or TRBV12-4 combines with J gene TRBJ1-5; 9 bases are shared with TRBD1. The CDR3 covers 13 residues. Trimming at V came to 6 bases and at J to 4 bases, leaving 1 base not matched to a gene. CDR3 nucleotide sequence: TGTGCCAGCAGAGGACAGGGGAATCAGCCCCAGCATTTT. It specifies CASRGQGNQPQHF.

This clonotype has just a few counts. The chain uses TRBV19 and TRBJ1-6, with a possible D match to TRBD1 (5 bases). Germline V lookup: CDR1 LNHDA, CDR2 SQIVND (reference sequence). The CDR3 covers 13 residues. The V end was cut by 7 bases, the J end by 7 bases, with 11 bases between. CDR3 nucleotide sequence: TGTGCCAGTACCCAGGGAGGCAATTCACCCCTCCACTTT. Encoded protein: CASTQGGNSPLHF. Using reference TRBV19 and TRBJ1-6 for the parts outside the CDR3, the full variable domain is DGGITQSPKYLFRKEGQNVTLSCEQNLNHDAMYWYRQDPGQGLRLIYYSQIVNDFQKGDIAEGYSVSREKKESFPLTVTSAQKNPTAFYLCASTQGGNSPLHFGNGTRLTVT.

This chain links TRBV12-3 or TRBV12-4 with TRBJ1-2; no reliable D call. The CDR3 has 13 residues. Trimming removed 6 bases from V and 5 bases from J, with 13 bases in between. This CDR3 reads CASSRGYSYGYTF. CDR3 DNA: TGTGCCAGCAGCCGGGGATATTCGTATGGCTACACCTTC.

The chain uses TRBV20-1 and TRBJ1-6; no clear D gene. V was cut by 0 bases and J by 6 bases, with 9 bases left in between. Germline CDR1 DFQATT, CDR2 SNEGSKA (reference sequence). The CDR3 is 14 residues long. CDR3 in DNA: TGCAGTGCTAGAGAGGGGAGGTTTAATTCACCCCTCCACTTT. Translating gives CSAREGRFNSPLHF.

This chain connects TRBV10-3 to TRBJ1-2, with no clear D. The germline V and J ends were trimmed by 1 base and 3 bases, with 12 bases remaining between them. Germline V gene data show CDR1 as ENHRY and CDR2 as SYGVKD. The CDR3 has 15 amino acids. The CDR3 loop reads CAISEWQEGDYGYTF. For the CDR3, the DNA is TGTGCCATCAGTGAGTGGCAGGAAGGTGACTATGGCTACACCTTC.

V and J are TRBV6-1 and TRBJ2-3; 10 nucleotides match TRBD2. This CDR3 has 13 amino acids. The V gene's germline CDR1 is MNHNS and CDR2 SASEGT. After removal of 6 bases from V and 6 bases from J, the junction contained 3 bases not matched to a gene. CDR3 DNA sequence: TGTGCCAGCAGGGAGGGACTAGCGGATACGCAGTATTTT. It translates to CASREGLADTQYF.